These T cell receptor beta chains were read from a single sample in a study of cytomegalovirus exposure and HLA in healthy donors. TCRdb's copy holds only in-frame clones and misses some; the assay was immunoSEQ multiplex PCR. The repertoire holds some 150,000 clones, with 80% to 85% as singletons. Sequences were obtained from PBMCs. The receptors come from a woman younger than 35 in good health and CMV-seronegative. Each CDR3 is given with its conserved first and last residue. Each record gives: clone size, V gene, D gene, CDR3 length, J gene, CDR3 protein, CDR3 DNA. D genes are given only for firm matches. Rows may omit the clone size; those that give it use once, few, many or a size class.

abundance: .; v_gene: TRBV5-5; d_gene: .; len: 14; j_gene: TRBJ1-5; CDR3aa: CASSLLQGNQPQHF; CDR3nt: TGTGCCAGCAGCTTGTTACAGGGAAATCAGCCCCAGCATTTT
abundance: .; v_gene: TRBV28; d_gene: TRBD1; len: 15; j_gene: TRBJ1-2; CDR3aa: CASSLSGGGVYGYTF; CDR3nt: TGTGCCAGCAGTTTATCGGGAGGGGGCGTCTATGGCTACACCTTC
abundance: .; v_gene: TRBV7-5; d_gene: .; len: 16; j_gene: TRBJ1-1; CDR3aa: CVRSLYRVRQNTEAFF; CDR3nt: TGTGTCAGAAGCTTATACCGTGTGAGGCAGAACACTGAAGCTTTCTTT
abundance: once; v_gene: TRBV4-1; d_gene: TRBD2; len: 15; j_gene: TRBJ2-7; CDR3aa: CASSPREARTYEQYF; CDR3nt: TGCGCCAGCAGCCCCCGGGAGGCCCGAACCTACGAGCAGTACTTC
abundance: once; v_gene: TRBV6-1; d_gene: .; len: 13; j_gene: TRBJ1-5; CDR3aa: CASSPTPGQPQHF; CDR3nt: TGTGCCAGCAGTCCCACCCCAGGTCAGCCCCAGCATTTT
abundance: .; v_gene: TRBV5-6; d_gene: .; len: 12; j_gene: TRBJ2-3; CDR3aa: CASSSNTDTQYF; CDR3nt: TGTGCCAGCAGCTCAAACACAGATACGCAGTATTTT
abundance: .; v_gene: TRBV2; d_gene: .; len: 15; j_gene: TRBJ1-2; CDR3aa: CASSVGAWGTYGYTF; CDR3nt: TGTGCCAGCAGTGTAGGGGCGTGGGGAACCTATGGCTACACCTTC
abundance: .; v_gene: TRBV5-5; d_gene: .; len: 14; j_gene: TRBJ1-1; CDR3aa: CASSHEPGDTEAFF; CDR3nt: TGTGCCAGCAGCCATGAACCCGGAGACACTGAAGCTTTCTTT
abundance: once; v_gene: TRBV6-5; d_gene: .; len: 13; j_gene: TRBJ1-5; CDR3aa: CASSSRVDQPQHF; CDR3nt: TGTGCCAGCAGTTCCAGGGTCGATCAGCCCCAGCATTTT
abundance: few; v_gene: TRBV18; d_gene: TRBD1; len: 17; j_gene: TRBJ2-1; CDR3aa: CASSPGNRGSSYNEQFF; CDR3nt: TGTGCCAGCTCACCGGGGAACAGGGGAAGCTCCTACAATGAGCAGTTCTTC
abundance: .; v_gene: TRBV2; d_gene: .; len: 13; j_gene: TRBJ1-1; CDR3aa: CASSESRGGEAFF; CDR3nt: TGTGCCAGCAGTGAATCGAGGGGAGGGGAAGCTTTCTTT